This TCR beta chain was recorded in a study of brain T cells in children with intractable seizures. Study-wide findings and caveats: Viral specificity was inferred only from CDR3 similarity; HCMV serostatus was unknown.

Generated by immunoSEQ multiplex PCR, the TCRdb table keeps only in-frame clones and is missing some. The sample gives about 340,000 clones, nearly 95% of which show up once; roughly 5.8% is in the top ten. The CDR3 spans 17 residues. Trimming removed 4 bases at V and 0 bases at J, with 19 bases between. The V gene's germline CDR1 is MNHEY and CDR2 SMNVEV (reference sequence). To note about this clone: The antigen is undetermined.

Time point: blood from clinic visit 5 months post-surgery; TSC patient then seizure free. The TCR comes from a boy under three years old with tuberous sclerosis and intractable seizures. Sequences were derived from peripheral blood, sampled roughly 5 months after surgery. This chain uses TRBV27 with TRBJ2-7, with D unresolved. The CDR3: CASSSGIEIGSSYEQYF. Written as DNA, the CDR3 is TGTGCCAGCAGTTCCGGCATTGAAATCGGAAGCTCCTACGAGCAGTACTTC.